Each of the 31 T cell receptor beta chains below was sequenced from the same sample in a study of CD4 and CD8 cells across lung adenocarcinoma regions. TCRdb re-derived calls from the PCR reads in MiXCR, one entry per CDR3 protein. The repertoire has around 19,000 distinct CDR3 sequences, about 53% of them found once; the top ten carry about 25%. The source material was CD8+ T cells from the center of a lung tumor. Source of these receptors: a female donor with lung adenocarcinoma. The CD4 and CD8 labels of this study may be unreliable.

This rearrangement joins TRBV5-4 to TRBJ1-2; D not resolved. V lost 0 bases and J lost 5, with 11 bases in between. The V gene's germline CDR1 is SGHNT and CDR2 YYREEE (reference sequence). The CDR3 runs to 14 residues. CDR3 coding DNA: TGTGCCAGCAGCTTGGGTCTGAGGACTTATGGCTACACCTTC. Its protein product is CASSLGLRTYGYTF.

In its sample, this clonotype was seen a few times. The chain joins TRBV3-1 to TRBJ2-1; 10 bases are a match to TRBD2. The last part of the DNA fits TRBJ2-7 better; the J call may be wrong. The CDR3 is made up of 14 amino acids. The germline CDR1 and CDR2 sequences are LGHDT and YNNKEL (reference sequence). This CDR3 reads CASSLTSGTYEQYV. For the CDR3, the DNA is TGTGCCAGCAGCCTCACTAGCGGGACCTACGAGCAGTACGTC.

The genes are TRBV6-4 and TRBJ1-2; weak D call: TRBD1 (6 bases). Trimming shortened V by 6 bases and J by 9 bases, and 14 bases separated the two germline ends. Per germline, CDR1 MRHNA and CDR2 SNTAGT. The CDR3 loop spans 12 amino acids. DNA for the CDR3: TGTGCCAGCAGCGCCGGACAGTCGCGCTACACCTTC. It yields the protein CASSAGQSRYTF.

The chain recombines TRBV6-1 with TRBJ2-3; either TRBD1 or TRBD2 may fit D (7 bases each). TRBJ2-7 matches the DNA end more closely, so the J call is doubtful. The CDR3 contains 15 residues. Germline lookup yields CDR1 MNHNS and CDR2 SASEGT. DNA for the CDR3: TGTGCCAGGGGGCAGGGGGGGCGTGCCACAGATACGCAGTACTTC. This encodes CARGQGGRATDTQYF.

The chain joins TRBV3-1 to TRBJ1-1; no firm D call. Looked up from germline, CDR1 is LGHDT and CDR2 is YNNKEL (reference sequence). The ends were cut back, 5 bases at V and 3 bases at J, with 10 bases in the middle. This CDR3 contains 13 residues. The CDR3 region is CASSGDYDTEAFF. The CDR3, as DNA: TGTGCCAGCAGCGGGGATTATGACACTGAAGCTTTCTTT.

The chain is built from TRBV5-1 and TRBJ1-4, with TRBD1 identical over 7 bases. Looked up from germline, CDR1 is SGHRS and CDR2 is YFSETQ. Trimming took 1 base from V and 7 from J; bases not matched to a gene: 7. CDR3 length equals 15 residues. CDR3 coding DNA: TGCGCCAGCAGCTTGATGGAGGGGGCTGGTGAAAAACTGTTTTTT. Its protein product is CASSLMEGAGEKLFF.

This clonotype has only one observation. The chain employs TRBV6-1 and TRBJ2-1; D is undetermined. Germline-derived CDR1 and CDR2 are MNHNS and SASEGT. Trimming removed 3 bases at V and 3 bases at J, with 6 bases between. The CDR3 has 13 amino acids. The CDR3 is CASSEWDYNEQFF. DNA of the CDR3: TGTGCCAGCAGTGAGTGGGACTACAATGAGCAGTTCTTC.

With regard to this clonotype: Sequence at one end of the junction differs from germline and may be a read error. Here the CDR3 DNA reads TGTGCCAGGGGGCAGGGGGGCCGAGTCACAGAGACGCAGTACTTT. Encoded protein: CARGQGGRVTETQYF. The chain has TRBV27 and TRBJ2-3, with a possible D match to TRBD1 (7 bases). The CDR3 has 15 residues. Germline values: CDR1 MNHEY, CDR2 SMNVEV (reference sequence).

This clonotype came up a few times. V is TRBV20-1 and J is TRBJ2-5, with a tentative D call TRBD2 (5 bases). The CDR3 length is 12 residues. Between the trimmed V and J ends, which lost 5 bases and 4 bases, there was a span of 11 bases. Germline CDR1 DFQATT, CDR2 SNEGSKA (reference sequence). CDR3 in amino acids: CSAESGSETQYF. Here the CDR3 DNA reads TGCAGTGCTGAAAGCGGATCAGAGACCCAGTACTTC.

The chain uses TRBV7-2 and TRBJ2-1; TRBD2 matches at 7 bases. The closer fit of TRBJ2-5 to the DNA end suggests the J call may be wrong. CDR1 SGHTA and CDR2 FQGNSA come from the germline V gene. The CDR3 sequence is 14 residues long. CDR3 DNA sequence: TGTGCCAGCAGCTTGGCGCGGGAGTATGAGACCCAGTACTTC. Encoded protein: CASSLAREYETQYF.

V and J are TRBV6-1 and TRBJ2-3, with TRBD1 matching 10 bases. This CDR3 spans 16 amino acids. V gave up 6 bases and J gave up 6 bases; unmatched junction bases: 12. Germline values: CDR1 MNHNS, CDR2 SASEGT. CDR3 bases: TGTGCCAGCAGGGGGACAGGGGATGAACTTTGGGATACGCAGTATTTT. Its protein is CASRGTGDELWDTQYF.

This clonotype was seen once. This chain joins TRBV25-1 and TRBJ2-3; no clear D. The CDR3 is made up of 13 amino acids. Germline loops: CDR1 MGHDK, CDR2 SYGVNS. V was cut by 9 bases and J by 9 bases, with 19 bases left in between. The CDR3 spells CARGHGAKNTQYF. As DNA, the CDR3 is TGTGCCAGGGGTCACGGCGCCAAAAACACGCAGTATTTT.

This clonotype is deemed medium-sized (0.01 to 0.1%). V usage is TRBV7-6 and J usage is TRBJ2-5; 11 bases align to TRBD2. Per the germline V gene, CDR1 is SGHVS and CDR2 is FNYEAQ. There are 16 residues in the CDR3. After removal of 5 bases from V and 1 base from J, the junction contained 6 bases not matched to a gene. The CDR3 protein is CASSLSGTSGQETQYF. The CDR3 coding sequence is TGTGCCAGCAGCCTCTCCGGGACTAGCGGCCAAGAGACCCAGTACTTC.

The rearrangement uses TRBV6-1 and TRBJ2-3; 9 bases are shared with TRBD2. CDR3 length: 15 amino acids. Germline V gene lookup returns CDR1 MNHNS and CDR2 SASEGT. V gave up 9 bases and J gave up 10 bases; unmatched junction bases: 17. DNA for the CDR3: TGTGCCAGGGGCCGCCTAGCGGGAAGCACCGGGGCGCAGTATTTT. Encoded protein: CARGRLAGSTGAQYF.

With respect to this clonotype: Germline and junction disagree at one end, which may indicate a read error. The chain uses TRBV6-1 and TRBJ2-3, with 7 bases identical to TRBD2. CDR1 and CDR2 (germline): MNHNS, SASEGT. The CDR3 runs 15 residues. CDR3 sequence (DNA): TGTGCCAGGGGACTGGGAGGGCGTGGCAAAGATACGCAGTATTTC. Its translation is CARGLGGRGKDTQYF.

This clonotype was observed once. The gene calls are TRBV6-1 and TRBJ1-1, with 8 nucleotides matching TRBD1. Germline-derived CDR1 and CDR2 are MNHNS and SASEGT. The CDR3 spans 15 residues. The ends lost 4 bases at V and 11 bases at J; junction bases unmatched: 15. CDR3 region: CASSVGGTGMIWAFF. DNA for the CDR3: TGTGCCAGCAGTGTCGGGGGGACAGGAATGATATGGGCTTTCTTT.

The CDR3 DNA follows: TGCAGTGCTAGAGTTTGGGGGTGGGATGGCTACACCTTC. It codes for CSARVWGWDGYTF. The chain has TRBV20-1 and TRBJ1-2; possibly TRBD1 for D (5 bases). Trimming shortened V by 1 base and J by 6 bases, and 12 bases separated the two germline ends. This CDR3 is 13 amino acids long. CDR1 is DFQATT and CDR2 is SNEGSKA in the germline V gene (reference sequence).

Turning to this clonotype: An end of the junction differs from the germline gene, which may be a read error. The gene calls are TRBV6-1 and TRBJ2-3; tentatively, D is TRBD1 or TRBD2 (5 bases each). Germline V gene lookup returns CDR1 MNHNS and CDR2 SASEGT. The CDR3 contains 15 residues. CDR3 residues: CARSEGRTGTDTQYF. CDR3 nucleotide sequence: TGTGCCCGCAGTGAGGGACGGACGGGCACAGACACGCAGTATTTC.

This clonotype was counted ten times or more. CDR3 sequence: CASSPSGESSYNEQFF. The CDR3 nucleotides are TGTGCCAGCAGCCCGTCAGGGGAAAGCTCCTACAATGAGCAGTTCTTC. The chain carries TRBV11-3 and TRBJ2-1, with D perhaps matching TRBD1 (6 bases). Trimming stripped 5 bases from V and 0 bases from J, with 14 bases between. Germline V gene data show CDR1 as SGHNT and CDR2 as YENEEA. CDR3 length equals 16 residues.

The V and J genes are TRBV6-1 and TRBJ2-1, with 8 bases that match TRBD1. With V trimmed by 6 bases and J by 4 bases, 8 bases remained unmatched. This CDR3 contains 15 residues. In germline, CDR1 is MNHNS, CDR2 SASEGT. The CDR3 is CASSFGQGPYNEQFF. The CDR3 nucleotides read TGTGCCAGCAGCTTTGGACAGGGCCCATACAATGAGCAGTTCTTC.

The chain carries TRBV6-1 and TRBJ1-1; TRBD1 matches 7 bases. The CDR3 covers 13 residues. V gave up 6 bases and J gave up 0 bases; unmatched junction bases: 1. CDR1 MNHNS and CDR2 SASEGT come from the germline V gene. This CDR3 reads CASRGQLNTEAFF. The CDR3 coding sequence is TGTGCCAGCAGGGGACAGCTGAACACTGAAGCTTTCTTT.

About this clonotype: A junction end diverges from the germline sequence, so it may reflect a read error. CDR3 in amino acids: CASGEVYTDTQYF. CDR3 bases: TGTGCCAGCGGTGAGGTCTACACAGATACGCAGTATTTT. The genes are TRBV6-1 and TRBJ2-3; D not resolved. CDR1 is MNHNS and CDR2 is SASEGT in the germline V gene. The CDR3 is 13 residues long.

With respect to this clonotype: Mismatch with germline at one junction end may stem from a read error. This sequence joins TRBV6-1 and TRBJ2-3, with D possibly TRBD2 on 6 matching bases. CDR1 MNHNS and CDR2 SASEGT come from the germline V gene. The CDR3 totals 14 residues. For the CDR3, the DNA is TGTGCCGGCAGTGGGGGGAGTAGCACAGAGACGCAGTATTTC. Protein sequence: CAGSGGSSTETQYF.

The chain carries TRBV10-2 and TRBJ2-4; D is tentatively TRBD1 or TRBD2 (6 bases each). CDR3 length equals 15 residues. Trimming removed 5 bases from V and 6 bases from J, with 17 bases in between. Germline loops: CDR1 WSHSY, CDR2 SAAADI. CDR3: CASSTGVRDTNIQYF. CDR3 DNA sequence: TGCGCCAGCAGTACGGGGGTACGGGACACAAACATTCAGTACTTC.

J is TRBJ2-1 and V is TRBV6-1; TRBD2 matches 8 bases. Germline CDR1 is MNHNS and CDR2 is SASEGT. With V trimmed by 5 bases and J by 9 bases, 12 bases remained unmatched. This CDR3 has 15 residues. The chain's CDR3 is CASSPTGLGASEQFF. The CDR3 DNA reads as TGTGCCAGCAGTCCCACGGGACTAGGCGCCAGTGAGCAGTTCTTC.

The CDR3 is CASSSWRETQYF. The DNA for the CDR3 is TGTGCCAGCAGCTCCTGGCGAGAGACCCAGTACTTC. This sequence joins TRBV7-2 and TRBJ2-5, with D unresolved. Germline values: CDR1 SGHTA, CDR2 FQGNSA. The CDR3 is 12 residues long. With 4 bases removed from V and 4 bases from J, the gap between germline ends came to 7 bases.

This clonotype was recorded at least ten times. This chain joins TRBV14 and TRBJ2-1; tentatively, D is TRBD1 or TRBD2 (5 bases each). The V end lost 0 bases, the J end lost 14 bases, and 17 bases lay between the germline ends. Germline CDR1 is SGHDN and CDR2 is FVKESK. The CDR3 consists of 14 residues. The CDR3 loop reads CASSQDQRLGREFF. The CDR3 nucleotides are TGTGCCAGCAGCCAAGACCAGCGTCTGGGACGCGAGTTCTTC.

This chain joins TRBV10-3 and TRBJ2-1; 8 nucleotides align to TRBD2. The J call may not be correct, given that the DNA end is closer to TRBJ2-5. The CDR3 length is 14 residues. Germline-derived CDR1 and CDR2 are ENHRY and SYGVKD. CDR3 nucleotide sequence: TGTGCGGGGCGCGGGGGGCGTGGCCCAGAGACCCAGTACTTC. Translation: CAGRGGRGPETQYF.

Details on this clonotype: Likely a read error: the CDR3 ends without its conserved phenylalanine or tryptophan. The V call is TRBV6-4, the J call TRBJ2-1; D ambiguous. Trimming left V 2 bases short and J 5 bases short, with 7 bases between. Germline CDR1 reads MRHNA; CDR2 reads SNTAGT. This CDR3 spans 13 amino acids. CDR3 sequence reads: CASSDGPNNEQFL. Written as DNA, the CDR3 is TGTGCCAGCAGTGACGGGCCTAACAATGAGCAGTTCTTA.

On this clonotype itself: One junction end disagrees with the germline gene, perhaps due to a read error. V is TRBV6-1 and J is TRBJ2-4; D may correspond to TRBD1 or TRBD2 (5 bases each). CDR3 length equals 15 residues. The germline V gene encodes CDR1 MNHNS and CDR2 SASEGT. The CDR3 reads CASSLGQGAKNTQYF. CDR3 in DNA: TGTGCCAGCAGCCTGGGGCAGGGAGCCAAAAACACGCAGTATTTC.

To note about this clonotype: One end of the junction fails to match germline, which may point to a read error. This chain connects TRBV27 to TRBJ2-3; possibly TRBD1 or TRBD2 for D (5 bases each). This CDR3 spans 13 amino acids. Germline V lookup: CDR1 MNHEY, CDR2 SMNVEV (reference sequence). The chain's CDR3 is CVTGLRATDTQYF. The CDR3 nucleotides read TGTGTCACGGGGCTACGAGCCACAGATACTCAGTACTTT.